The T cell receptor beta chain under discussion was sequenced for a study of T cell responses to AZD1222 COVID-19 vaccine. Across the study: Investigators merged groups given second doses at roughly 4 or roughly 12 weeks. Study-wide results and limits: Nearly half of unique spike-specific TCRs reportedly avoided B.1.351 and B.1.1.7 mutated regions. Dominant CD4 TCR responses targeted spike regions 160-218 and 743-854.

Some clones are missing from TCRdb's copy, which holds only in-frame ones; the method was immunoSEQ multiplex PCR. The table records 100,000 or so clones, approximately 90% of them present only once. About this clone: Its target is unknown.

The TCR originated in an adult in good health. Source: peripheral blood, taken on day 0 of AZD1222 vaccination.

The CDR3, as DNA: TGTGCCAGCAGCTGGGGACTGGAGATGAAGAACTATGGCTACACCTTC. Its protein product is CASSWGLEMKNYGYTF. The chain is built from TRBV7-8 and TRBJ1-2; tentatively, D is TRBD1 (5 bases). This CDR3 comprises 16 residues. The V end lost 4 bases, the J end lost 2 bases, and 17 bases lay between the germline ends. Germline-derived CDR1 and CDR2 are SGHVS and FQNEAQ.